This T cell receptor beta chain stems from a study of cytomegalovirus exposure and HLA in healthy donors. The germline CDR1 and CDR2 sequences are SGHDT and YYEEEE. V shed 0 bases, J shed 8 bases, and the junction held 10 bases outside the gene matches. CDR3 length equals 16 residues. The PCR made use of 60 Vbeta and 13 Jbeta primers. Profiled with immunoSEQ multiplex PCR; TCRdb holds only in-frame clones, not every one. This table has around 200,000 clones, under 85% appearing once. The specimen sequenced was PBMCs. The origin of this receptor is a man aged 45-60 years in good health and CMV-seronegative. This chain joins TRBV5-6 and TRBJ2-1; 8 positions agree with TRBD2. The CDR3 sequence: CASSLGREGRFDEQFF. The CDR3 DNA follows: TGTGCCAGCAGCTTGGGACGGGAGGGCCGTTTCGATGAGCAGTTCTTC.